The rows below give T cell receptor beta chains drawn from one sample of a study of shared clonotypes between healthy human individuals. Sequencing used immunoSEQ multiplex PCR; TCRdb keeps in-frame clones, though not all of them. The sample includes under 2,000,000 clones, about 95% seen only once; the top ten take 0.9% to 1.5%. Source material: naive CD8+ T cells sorted from blood. The source of these receptors is a man aged 18 to 29 in good health. CDR3s include the opening cysteine and the closing phenylalanine or tryptophan. A row's size may be missing; if present it is once, few, many or a size class.

len: 19
abundance: -
j_gene: TRBJ2-5
v_gene: TRBV19
CDR3aa: CASSIRRGGDLSYQETQYF

len: 12
abundance: -
j_gene: TRBJ2-7
v_gene: TRBV5-1
CDR3aa: CASSPDSPEQYF

len: 15
abundance: -
j_gene: TRBJ1-4
v_gene: TRBV4-3
CDR3aa: CASSRHQGANEKLFF

len: 16
abundance: -
j_gene: TRBJ2-5
v_gene: TRBV10-3
CDR3aa: CAISVLGVAAEETQYF

len: 16
abundance: -
j_gene: TRBJ1-2
v_gene: TRBV19
CDR3aa: CASSMGTEPSNYGYTF

len: 13
abundance: -
j_gene: TRBJ2-7
v_gene: TRBV9
CDR3aa: CASSVGGVSEQYF

len: 14
abundance: -
j_gene: TRBJ2-3
v_gene: TRBV9
CDR3aa: CASSVSGVTDTQYF

len: 12
abundance: -
j_gene: TRBJ1-6
v_gene: TRBV5-8
CDR3aa: CASSSGLAPLHF

len: 15
abundance: -
j_gene: TRBJ2-7
v_gene: TRBV7-8
CDR3aa: CASSPLAGNSYEQYF

len: 16
abundance: -
j_gene: TRBJ2-7
v_gene: TRBV4-2
CDR3aa: CASSQQWTGGSYEQYF

len: 14
abundance: -
j_gene: TRBJ2-3
v_gene: TRBV10-1
CDR3aa: CASSELAGSDTQYF

len: 18
abundance: -
j_gene: TRBJ2-1
v_gene: TRBV6-9
CDR3aa: CASWTKGGKREFSNEQFF

len: 10
abundance: -
j_gene: TRBJ2-5
v_gene: TRBV29-1
CDR3aa: CSGIWETQYF

len: 17
abundance: -
j_gene: TRBJ2-7
v_gene: TRBV21-1
CDR3aa: CASEEGHRDRHSYEQYF

len: 15
abundance: once
j_gene: TRBJ2-5
v_gene: TRBV2
CDR3aa: CASSEALLRDGTQYF

len: 13
abundance: -
j_gene: TRBJ1-2
v_gene: TRBV19
CDR3aa: CAITPDPGNGYTF

len: 15
abundance: -
j_gene: TRBJ1-5
v_gene: TRBV4-1
CDR3aa: CASSFGQGGNQPQHF

len: 15
abundance: -
j_gene: TRBJ2-4
v_gene: TRBV19
CDR3aa: CASSRTAVPKNIQYF

len: 15
abundance: -
j_gene: TRBJ2-3
v_gene: TRBV10-2
CDR3aa: CASSYLGEGTDTQYF

len: 15
abundance: -
j_gene: TRBJ2-3
v_gene: TRBV11-2
CDR3aa: CASSLLAGGTDTQYF

len: 15
abundance: -
j_gene: TRBJ1-2
v_gene: TRBV11-2
CDR3aa: CATGGTDLANYGYTF

len: 11
abundance: once
j_gene: TRBJ2-2
v_gene: TRBV7-9
CDR3aa: CASIRTGELFF

len: 13
abundance: -
j_gene: TRBJ2-7
v_gene: TRBV6-5
CDR3aa: CASSYSPSFEQYF

len: 14
abundance: -
j_gene: TRBJ2-7
v_gene: TRBV7-6
CDR3aa: CASSLRGPTYEQYF

len: 15
abundance: -
j_gene: TRBJ1-3
v_gene: TRBV7-9
CDR3aa: CASSLDRVPGNTIYF